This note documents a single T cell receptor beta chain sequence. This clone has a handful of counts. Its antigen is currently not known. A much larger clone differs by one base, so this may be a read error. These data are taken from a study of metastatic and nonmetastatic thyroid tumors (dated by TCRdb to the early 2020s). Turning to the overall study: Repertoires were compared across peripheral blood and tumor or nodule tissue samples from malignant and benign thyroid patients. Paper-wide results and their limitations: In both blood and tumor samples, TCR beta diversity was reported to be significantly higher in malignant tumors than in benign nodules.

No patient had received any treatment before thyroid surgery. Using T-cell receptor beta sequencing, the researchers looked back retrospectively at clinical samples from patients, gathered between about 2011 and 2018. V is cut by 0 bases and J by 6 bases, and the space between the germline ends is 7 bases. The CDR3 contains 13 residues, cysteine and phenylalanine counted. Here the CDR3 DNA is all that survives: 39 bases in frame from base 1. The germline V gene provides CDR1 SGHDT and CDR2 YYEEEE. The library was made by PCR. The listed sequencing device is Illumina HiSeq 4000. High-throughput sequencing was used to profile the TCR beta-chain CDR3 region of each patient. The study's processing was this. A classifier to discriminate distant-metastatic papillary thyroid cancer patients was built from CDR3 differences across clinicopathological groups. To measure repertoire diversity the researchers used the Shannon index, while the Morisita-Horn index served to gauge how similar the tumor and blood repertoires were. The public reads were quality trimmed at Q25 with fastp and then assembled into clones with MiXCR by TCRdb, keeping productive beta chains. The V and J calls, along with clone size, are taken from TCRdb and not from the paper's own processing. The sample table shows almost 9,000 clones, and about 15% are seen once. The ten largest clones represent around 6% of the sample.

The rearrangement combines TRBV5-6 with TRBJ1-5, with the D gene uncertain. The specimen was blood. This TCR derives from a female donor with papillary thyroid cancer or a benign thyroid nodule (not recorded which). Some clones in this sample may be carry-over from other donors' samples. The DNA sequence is TGTGCCAGCAGCTTGGTGGGAAGTCAGCCCCAGCATTTT. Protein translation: CASSLVGSQPQHF.